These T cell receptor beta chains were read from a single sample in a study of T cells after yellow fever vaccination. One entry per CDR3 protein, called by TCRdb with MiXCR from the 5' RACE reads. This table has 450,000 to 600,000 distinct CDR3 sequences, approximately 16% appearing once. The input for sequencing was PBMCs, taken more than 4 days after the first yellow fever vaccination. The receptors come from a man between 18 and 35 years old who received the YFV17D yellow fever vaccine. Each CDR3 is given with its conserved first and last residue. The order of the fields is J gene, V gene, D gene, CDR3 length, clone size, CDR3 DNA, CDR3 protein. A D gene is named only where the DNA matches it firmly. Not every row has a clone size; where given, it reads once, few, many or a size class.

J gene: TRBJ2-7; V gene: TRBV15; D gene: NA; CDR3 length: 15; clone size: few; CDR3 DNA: TGTGCCACCAGCAGAGAGACAGCCAGCTCCTACGAGCAGTACTTC; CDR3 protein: CATSRETASSYEQYF
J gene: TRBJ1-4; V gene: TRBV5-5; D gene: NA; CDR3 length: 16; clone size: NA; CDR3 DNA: TGTGCCAGCAGCTTGGGGACCCCAGGGGTGGGCGAAAAACTGTTTTTT; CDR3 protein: CASSLGTPGVGEKLFF
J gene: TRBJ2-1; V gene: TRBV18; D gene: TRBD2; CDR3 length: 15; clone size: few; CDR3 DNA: TGTGCCAGCTCAAGAGCGGGGGGGCCTTACAATGAGCAGTTCTTC; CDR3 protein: CASSRAGGPYNEQFF
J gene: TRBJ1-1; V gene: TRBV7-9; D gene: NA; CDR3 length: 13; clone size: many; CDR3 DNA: TGTGCCAGCAGCCGACTGACAGGAGACGAAGCTTTCTTT; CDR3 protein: CASSRLTGDEAFF
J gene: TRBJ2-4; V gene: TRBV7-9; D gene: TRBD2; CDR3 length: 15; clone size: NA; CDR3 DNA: TGTGCCAGCAGCCATAGCGGGGGGTCCAAAAACATTCAGTACTTC; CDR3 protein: CASSHSGGSKNIQYF
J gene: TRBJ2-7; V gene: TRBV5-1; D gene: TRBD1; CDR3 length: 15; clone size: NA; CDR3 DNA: TGCGCCAGCAGCTTGTGGGACAGGGGGCCTCTCGAGCAGTACTTC; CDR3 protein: CASSLWDRGPLEQYF
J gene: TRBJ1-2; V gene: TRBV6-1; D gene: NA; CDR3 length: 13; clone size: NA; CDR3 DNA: TGTGCCAGCAGACCGGTCGACAGAGGCGGCTACACCTTC; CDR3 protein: CASRPVDRGGYTF
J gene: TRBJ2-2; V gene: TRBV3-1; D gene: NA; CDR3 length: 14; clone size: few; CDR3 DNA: TGTGCCAGCAGCCAAGATCATGGAGGCGGGGAGCTGTTTTTT; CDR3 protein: CASSQDHGGGELFF
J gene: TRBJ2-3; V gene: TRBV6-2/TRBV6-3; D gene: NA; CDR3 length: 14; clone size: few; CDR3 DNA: TGTGCCAGCAGTTACTCGAGGGACCCAGATACGCAGTATTTT; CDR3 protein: CASSYSRDPDTQYF
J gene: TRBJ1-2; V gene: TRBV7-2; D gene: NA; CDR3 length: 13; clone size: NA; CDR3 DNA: TGTGCCAGCAGCTTAAACCAGATCTATGGCTACACCTTC; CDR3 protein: CASSLNQIYGYTF
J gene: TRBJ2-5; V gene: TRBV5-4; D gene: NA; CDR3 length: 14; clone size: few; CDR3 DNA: TGTGCCAGCAGCCCCCACAGCGGCCAAGAGACCCAGTACTTC; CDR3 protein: CASSPHSGQETQYF
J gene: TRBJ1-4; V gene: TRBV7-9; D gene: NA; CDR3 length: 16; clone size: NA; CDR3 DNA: TGTGCCAGCAGCTTTCCCAATGGGGGGGCCGAGGAAAAACTGTTTTTT; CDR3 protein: CASSFPNGGAEEKLFF
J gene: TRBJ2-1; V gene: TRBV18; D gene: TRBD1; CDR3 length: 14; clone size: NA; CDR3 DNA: TGTGCCAGCTCACCGGACAGGGGGGTCTATGAGCAGTTCTTC; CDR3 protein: CASSPDRGVYEQFF
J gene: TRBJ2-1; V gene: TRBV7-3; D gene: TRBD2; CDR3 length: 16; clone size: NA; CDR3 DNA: TGTGCCAGCAGCTCTCGAGCGGGGGCCCAGTACAATGAGCAGTTCTTC; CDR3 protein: CASSSRAGAQYNEQFF
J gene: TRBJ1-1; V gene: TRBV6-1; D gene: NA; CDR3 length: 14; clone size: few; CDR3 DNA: TGTGCCAGCAGCGTAACGACTTCGAACACTGAAGCTTTCTTT; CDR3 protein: CASSVTTSNTEAFF
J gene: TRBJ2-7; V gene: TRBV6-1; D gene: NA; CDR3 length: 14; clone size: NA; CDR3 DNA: TGTGCCAGCAGTATGGGCCGGGGGACCTACGAGCAGTACTTC; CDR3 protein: CASSMGRGTYEQYF
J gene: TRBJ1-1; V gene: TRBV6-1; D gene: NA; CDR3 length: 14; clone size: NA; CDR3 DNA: TGTGCCAGCAGTGCGGAGGACAGGAACACTGAAGCTTTCTTT; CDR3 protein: CASSAEDRNTEAFF
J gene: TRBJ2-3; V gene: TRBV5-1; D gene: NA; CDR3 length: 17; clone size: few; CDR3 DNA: TGCGCCAGCAGCTCCCAGAAACCTTTACCCACCACAGATACGCAGTATTTT; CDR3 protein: CASSSQKPLPTTDTQYF
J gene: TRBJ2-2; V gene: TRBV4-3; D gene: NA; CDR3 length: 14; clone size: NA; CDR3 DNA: TGCGCCAGCAGCCAAGAGACGGGCCCCGGGGAGCTGTTTTTT; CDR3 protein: CASSQETGPGELFF
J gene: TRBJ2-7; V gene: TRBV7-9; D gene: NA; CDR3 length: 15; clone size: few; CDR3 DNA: TGTGCCAGCAGCTCCGTGAGGGGGGGAACCTACGAGCAGTACTTC; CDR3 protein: CASSSVRGGTYEQYF
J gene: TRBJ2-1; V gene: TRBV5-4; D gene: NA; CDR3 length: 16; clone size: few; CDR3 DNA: TGTGCCAGCAGCTTGGGGCAGGGGATCCCACTCAATGAGCAGTTCTTC; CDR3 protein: CASSLGQGIPLNEQFF
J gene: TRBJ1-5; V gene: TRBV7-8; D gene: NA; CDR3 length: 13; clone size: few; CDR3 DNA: TGTGCCAGCAGCACGCAGGGTTTTCAGCCCCAGCATTTT; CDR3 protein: CASSTQGFQPQHF